Listed here are 18 T cell receptor beta chains from one sample, sequenced in a study of blood T cell repertoires in COVID-19. Here immunoSEQ multiplex PCR was the method, and the copy in TCRdb shows in-frame clones only, minus some. The top ten hold approximately 13% of the sample, which has a few hundred thousand clones, about 82% seen once. The material sequenced was peripheral blood. These receptors all stem from an elderly man with acute or convalescent COVID-19.

V is TRBV5-4 and J is TRBJ1-2; a possible D gene is TRBD1 (5 bases). The germline V gene encodes CDR1 SGHNT and CDR2 YYREEE (reference sequence). CDR3 size: 14 residues. V dropped 6 bases and J dropped 6 bases, with 18 bases sitting between them. CDR3: CASKLKDILNGYTF. CDR3 DNA sequence: TGTGCCAGCAAGTTGAAGGACATACTAAATGGCTACACCTTC.

The V and J genes are TRBV20-1 and TRBJ2-1, with 11 bases lining up with TRBD2. The germline V gene has CDR1 DFQATT and CDR2 SNEGSKA (reference sequence). V trimming: 3 bases; J trimming: 2 bases; junction bases outside the gene matches: 6. The CDR3 has 16 residues. CDR3 loop: CSASLLAGGTYNEQFF. The CDR3 bases are TGCAGTGCTAGTTTGCTAGCGGGAGGAACCTACAATGAGCAGTTCTTC.

The V and J genes are TRBV27 and TRBJ1-4, with TRBD1 matching 9 bases. The CDR3 sequence is 13 residues long. V was clipped by 0 bases and J by 14 bases; unmatched bases: 4. Germline-derived CDR1 and CDR2 are MNHEY and SMNVEV (reference sequence). The CDR3 DNA reads TGTGCCAGCAGTTTATCGGGACAGGGAGAGCTGTTTTTT. Encoded protein: CASSLSGQGELFF.

The chain joins TRBV2 to TRBJ1-3; TRBD1 is a possible D gene (6 bases). The CDR3 extends over 15 amino acids. Germline-derived CDR1 and CDR2 are SNHLY and FYNNEI. The V end lost 10 bases, the J end lost 0 bases, and 16 bases lay between the germline ends. The CDR3 DNA follows: TGTGCCACCCTAGGGACACGGACCTCTGGAAACACCATATATTTT. Its protein product is CATLGTRTSGNTIYF.

The chain joins TRBV4-3 to TRBJ1-6, with 10 bases that match TRBD1. V lost 0 bases and J lost 9; bases outside the gene matches: 5. CDR1 and CDR2 (germline): LGHNA, YSLEER. The length of the CDR3 is 16 residues. CDR3 protein: CASSQDRGDRGSPLHF. CDR3 coding DNA: TGCGCCAGCAGCCAAGATCGAGGGGACAGGGGTTCACCCCTCCACTTT.

This chain links TRBV27 with TRBJ2-3; 9 bases are a match to TRBD1. The CDR3 spans 15 residues. From germline, CDR1 is MNHEY and CDR2 SMNVEV (reference sequence). V shed 4 bases and J 8 bases; nucleotides not matched to a gene: 10. The CDR3 coding sequence is TGTGCCAGCAGTTCTGAGGGACAGGGAAGATTTACGCAGTATTTT. Protein sequence: CASSSEGQGRFTQYF.

This rearrangement joins TRBV2 to TRBJ2-1; D is ambiguous. The V gene lost 7 bases and the J gene lost 8 bases, with 9 bases spanning the gap. This CDR3 has 11 amino acids. CDR1 is SNHLY and CDR2 is FYNNEI in the germline V gene. The CDR3 bases are TGTGCCAGCACCCCGTTCCATGAGCAGTTCTTC. Its protein is CASTPFHEQFF.

The chain joins TRBV9 to TRBJ2-5, with 10 bases identical to TRBD1. The CDR3 has 15 residues. Germline V gives CDR1 SGDLS, CDR2 YYNGEE. V lost 3 bases, J lost 1 base, and 3 bases stayed unmatched. The CDR3 protein is CASSGQGAFQETQYF. DNA for the CDR3: TGTGCCAGCAGCGGACAGGGGGCTTTCCAAGAGACCCAGTACTTC. Together with reference TRBV9 and TRBJ2-5, the CDR3 gives the full variable domain: DSGVTQTPKHLITATGQRVTLRCSPRSGDLSVYWYQQSLDQGLQFLIQYYNGEERAKGNILERFSAQQFPDLHSELNLSSLELGDSALYFCASSGQGAFQETQYFGPGTRLLVL.

The rearrangement uses TRBV14 and TRBJ2-1, with 10 positions matching TRBD1. The CDR3 totals 18 residues. From germline, CDR1 is SGHDN and CDR2 FVKESK. Losses at the gene ends were 4 bases for V and 2 bases for J; bases not matched to a gene: 11. CDR3 sequence: CASSLYRGTGATYNEQFF. In DNA, the CDR3 is TGTGCCAGCAGCCTCTACCGGGGGACAGGGGCCACCTACAATGAGCAGTTCTTC.

The chain carries TRBV6-2 or TRBV6-3 and TRBJ1-1; 9 bases fit TRBD1. The V segment lost 6 bases and the J segment 0 bases; nucleotides outside the gene matches: 11. Germline lookup yields CDR1 MNHEY and CDR2 SVGEGT. The CDR3 consists of 17 residues. This CDR3 reads CASSRLRRQGVNTEAFF. CDR3 bases: TGTGCCAGCAGCCGTCTCCGTCGACAGGGGGTGAACACTGAAGCTTTCTTT.

The J gene is TRBJ1-1, the V gene TRBV7-9; D gene ambiguous. The CDR3 spans 13 residues. CDR1 SEHNR and CDR2 FQNEAQ come from the germline V gene (reference sequence). V lost 5 bases and J lost 3, with 10 bases in between. CDR3 amino acids: CASSPTMDTEAFF. CDR3 nucleotides: TGTGCCAGCAGCCCCACTATGGACACTGAAGCTTTCTTT.

The V gene is TRBV9, the J gene TRBJ2-2, with 11 bases lining up with TRBD1. V lost 3 bases, J lost 4 bases, and 2 bases stayed unmatched. The CDR3 runs 15 residues. CDR1 is SGDLS, CDR2 YYNGEE, per germline. The CDR3 nucleotides read TGTGCCAGCAGCGCGGACAGGGGGCGCACCGGGGAGCTGTTTTTT. Translating it yields CASSADRGRTGELFF.

Here the CDR3 DNA reads TGCAGCGTTGAAAGATCGGACTCAGTCTACGAGCAGTACTTC. Translation gives CSVERSDSVYEQYF. J is TRBJ2-7 and V is TRBV29-1; TRBD2 is a possible D gene (5 bases). Germline assignment: CDR1 SQVTM and CDR2 ANQGSEA. This CDR3 has 14 residues. With 2 bases removed from V and 3 bases from J, the gap between germline ends came to 14 bases.

Written as DNA, the CDR3 is TGTGCCAGTAGTCCCCTACCGGGACAGGGGGCTAACTATGGCTACACCTTC. Translated, it gives CASSPLPGQGANYGYTF. The V and J genes are TRBV19 and TRBJ1-2, with 11 bases aligning to TRBD1. CDR1 and CDR2 from the germline V gene are LNHDA and SQIVND (reference sequence). The CDR3 runs 17 residues. Unmatched junction bases numbered 8, after V lost 5 bases and J lost 0 bases.

The chain uses TRBV3-1 (or the pseudogene TRBV3-2) and TRBJ2-1, with D uncertain. This CDR3 has 12 amino acids. The V end was cut by 3 bases, the J end by 10 bases, with 10 bases between. Germline CDR1 LGHDT, CDR2 YNNKEL (reference sequence). The CDR3 sequence is CASSQIQAEQFF. The CDR3 DNA follows: TGTGCCAGCAGCCAGATTCAGGCAGAGCAGTTCTTC.

The CDR3 protein is CASSLAVAYEQYF. CDR3 coding DNA: TGCGCCAGCAGCTTGGCTGTAGCCTACGAGCAGTACTTC. The chain has TRBV5-1 and TRBJ2-7; D gene uncertain. The CDR3 consists of 13 residues. V dropped 0 bases and J dropped 2 bases, with 6 bases sitting between them. Germline assignment: CDR1 SGHRS and CDR2 YFSETQ.

The table lists this clone with a count of one. The chain joins TRBV27 to TRBJ2-1; TRBD1 might be the D (5 bases). CDR3 length: 11 residues. Germline V gene lookup returns CDR1 MNHEY and CDR2 SMNVEV (reference sequence). The V gene lost 8 bases and the J gene lost 8 bases, with 10 bases spanning the gap. CDR3 nucleotide sequence: TGTGCCAGCTGGGGCAGGGATGAGCAGTTCTTC. Translation: CASWGRDEQFF.

The J gene is TRBJ2-1, the V gene TRBV5-6; no definite D call. The germline V and J ends were trimmed by 2 bases and 7 bases, with 10 bases remaining between them. CDR3 length: 13 amino acids. CDR1 SGHDT and CDR2 YYEEEE come from the germline V gene. The CDR3 protein is CASSFNGRNEQFF. CDR3 coding DNA: TGTGCCAGCAGCTTTAACGGCAGGAATGAGCAGTTCTTC.